At least ten counts were recorded for the clone carrying this TCR beta chain. The antigen remains undetermined. The entry originates in a study of blood T cells in healthy people across ages. Total RNA was isolated from each sample in quantities of at least 5 micrograms. Together with a sample-barcoded 5' primer, a J-beta primer mix was included in a second PCR lasting about 7 to 11 cycles. A template-switch adaptor that had 12 random nucleotides put a tag on each cDNA molecule. TCRdb itself ran the 5' RACE reads through MiXCR, one entry per CDR3 protein. The sample comprises 720,000 or so distinct CDR3 sequences, 40% to 45% of which are singletons, and approximately 31% rests with the top ten. Study results and caveats: Nothing was known about donor CMV status, and this possibly confounded expanded clonotype changes.

The ends were cut back, 3 bases at V and 3 bases at J, with 9 bases in the middle. This CDR3 contains 13 residues. Germline lookup yields CDR1 DFQATT and CDR2 SNEGSKA (reference sequence). The sequence was collected from a man at least 80 years old in good health. Material: blood. This chain links TRBV20-1 with TRBJ2-1, with D possibly TRBD2 on 5 matching bases. The CDR3 is CSARKSGYNEQFF. Here the CDR3 DNA reads TGCAGTGCTAGGAAGAGCGGCTACAATGAGCAGTTCTTC.